Here is one T cell receptor beta chain with its context. Antigen unknown. Germline and junction disagree at one end, which may indicate a read error. The PCR made use of 60 Vbeta and 13 Jbeta primers. Some clones are missing from TCRdb's copy, which holds only in-frame ones; the method was immunoSEQ multiplex PCR. Of around 130,000 clones in the sample, 75% to 90% were seen once. The data derive from a study of cytomegalovirus exposure and HLA in healthy donors. Study-wide results and caveats: Later, an analysis showed that TCR beta chains associated with HLA were more clonally expanded than others that were equally common.

Germline values: CDR1 SNHLY, CDR2 FYNNEI. This CDR3 is built from 15 residues. The clonotype originates from a man aged 25-45 years in good health and CMV-seronegative. This chain links TRBV2 with TRBJ1-2; 10 bases match TRBD1. The sequenced material came from PBMCs. The CDR3 region has the DNA TGTGCCAGCAGGGGTGGTTTCGGGACAGGGGTAGGCTACCCCTTC. Its protein is CASRGGFGTGVGYPF.